A selection of T cell receptor beta chains follows, all from one sample in a study of tumor-infiltrating lymphocytes in primary liver carcinoma. MiXCR, run by TCRdb on the multiplex PCR reads, gives a single entry per CDR3 protein. Among about 180,000 distinct CDR3 sequences, 50% to 75% were seen once, and the ten largest hold around three quarters. Sequenced input: peripheral blood. These receptors were collected from a man aged 35 to 55 with primary liver carcinoma and hepatitis B virus infection. Both conserved end residues are part of each CDR3. D genes are given only for firm matches. The listing skips clone size in some rows; elsewhere it reads once, few, many or a size class.

CDR3aa | CDR3nt | abundance | v_gene | d_gene | j_gene | len
CASSYSSQGDDYGYTF | TGTGCCAGCAGTTACTCGAGTCAGGGGGACGACTATGGCTACACCTTC | few | TRBV6-2/TRBV6-3 | TRBD1 | TRBJ1-2 | 16
CASSIQSGLQETQYF | TGTGCCAGCAGCATACAGTCGGGGTTACAAGAGACCCAGTACTTC | - | TRBV5-4 | - | TRBJ2-5 | 15
CASSYRTSGRYEQFF | TGTGCCAGCAGCTATAGGACTAGCGGGAGGTATGAGCAGTTCTTC | - | TRBV12-3/TRBV12-4 | TRBD2 | TRBJ2-1 | 15
CTSTDGGLAEEDDTQYF | TGCACCAGCACTGATGGGGGACTAGCGGAGGAGGACGATACGCAGTATTTT | - | TRBV10-1 | TRBD2 | TRBJ2-3 | 17
CASASSGRDTQYF | TGTGCCAGCGCGAGCAGCGGACGTGATACGCAGTATTTT | - | TRBV2 | - | TRBJ2-3 | 13
CASSEGGRKQSAQHF | TGTGCCAGCAGTGAAGGGGGGAGGAAGCAATCAGCCCAGCATTTT | few | TRBV6-1 | - | TRBJ1-5 | 15
CASRNGQGAGDEQFF | TGCGCCAGCAGGAACGGACAGGGGGCTGGGGATGAGCAGTTCTTC | - | TRBV10-2 | TRBD1 | TRBJ2-1 | 15
CTSRLVHEQFF | TGTACCAGCAGACTAGTCCATGAGCAATTCTTC | - | TRBV11-2 | - | TRBJ2-1 | 11
CANSFGTSGRETQYF | TGTGCCAACAGCTTCGGGACTAGCGGGAGGGAGACCCAGTACTTC | - | TRBV11-2 | TRBD2 | TRBJ2-5 | 15
CASNPQGAEYNEQFF | TGTGCCAGCAACCCACAGGGGGCGGAGTACAATGAGCAGTTCTTC | few | TRBV6-2/TRBV6-3 | TRBD1 | TRBJ2-1 | 15
CASNLTEIQETQYF | TGCGCCAGCAACTTGACAGAGATCCAAGAGACCCAGTACTTC | - | TRBV5-1 | - | TRBJ2-5 | 14
CSAILDSYTETFF | TGCAGCGCCATCCTGGACAGTTACACTGAAACTTTCTTT | - | TRBV29-1 | - | TRBJ1-1 | 13
CASSPRAGGSGDEQFF | TGTGCCAGCAGTCCCCGGGCGGGAGGGTCGGGGGATGAGCAGTTCTTC | - | TRBV12-3/TRBV12-4 | TRBD2 | TRBJ2-1 | 16
CASSLPAFQCNEQFF | TGTGCCAGCAGCTTACCGGCGTTTCAGTGCAATGAGCAGTTCTTC | - | TRBV7-9 | - | TRBJ2-1 | 15
CASSRTGMTYEQYF | TGTGCCAGCAGTAGGACAGGGATGACATACGAGCAGTACTTC | - | TRBV28 | TRBD1 | TRBJ2-7 | 14
CSVHPNTGELFF | TGCAGCGTTCATCCGAACACCGGGGAGCTGTTTTTT | once | TRBV29-1 | - | TRBJ2-2 | 12
CASSQRGGLSYEQYF | TGCGCCAGCAGCCAGCGGGGCGGACTAAGCTACGAGCAGTACTTC | few | TRBV5-1 | TRBD2 | TRBJ2-7 | 15
CASSQGITGKNIQYF | TGTGCCAGCAGCCAAGGGATAACTGGTAAAAACATTCAGTACTTC | - | TRBV4-2 | - | TRBJ2-4 | 15
CASSEGTSREFQHF | TGTGCCAGCAGTGAAGGAACGAGCCGGGAGTTTCAGCATTTT | few | TRBV6-1 | - | TRBJ1-5 | 14
CASSFDRGLSEQFF | TGTGCCAGCAGCTTCGACAGGGGGCTGTCGGAGCAGTTCTTC | - | TRBV7-9 | TRBD1 | TRBJ2-1 | 14
CASRWTGETGELFF | TGTGCCAGCAGATGGACAGGGGAGACCGGGGAGCTGTTTTTT | - | TRBV6-5 | TRBD1 | TRBJ2-2 | 14
CASSRPPDRGHFF | TGTGCCAGCAGCCGTCCCCCGGACAGGGGTCACTTCTTC | - | TRBV11-2 | TRBD1 | TRBJ2-1 | 13
CASSSRDTLSYEQYF | TGTGCCAGCAGCTCCCGGGACACACTATCCTACGAGCAGTACTTC | many | TRBV11-1 | - | TRBJ2-7 | 15
CTSSPRTSGEYTDTQYF | TGTACCAGCAGCCCGCGGACTAGCGGTGAATACACAGATACGCAGTATTTT | once | TRBV11-2 | TRBD2 | TRBJ2-3 | 17
CASSLRGVSGYHEQYF | TGTGCCAGCAGCCTCCGTGGGGTTAGCGGGTATCACGAGCAGTACTTC | - | TRBV5-6 | TRBD2 | TRBJ2-7 | 16
CASSAGTGVFNTEAFF | TGCGCCAGCAGCGCCGGGACAGGGGTTTTCAACACTGAAGCTTTCTTT | once | TRBV5-1 | TRBD1 | TRBJ1-1 | 16
CASSEQGALYEQYF | TGTGCCAGCAGCGAACAGGGGGCCTTGTACGAGCAGTACTTC | - | TRBV7-9 | TRBD1 | TRBJ2-7 | 14
CASSSKWGYNEQFF | TGTGCCAGCAGTTCAAAGTGGGGTTACAATGAGCAGTTCTTC | few | TRBV12-3/TRBV12-4 | - | TRBJ2-1 | 14
CASSFISGSTEQYF | TGTGCCAGCAGTTTTATCAGCGGGAGTACCGAGCAGTACTTC | few | TRBV12-3/TRBV12-4 | TRBD2 | TRBJ2-7 | 14
CASSSMHGAVEEKLFF | TGTGCCAGCAGCTCCATGCACGGTGCGGTTGAGGAAAAACTGTTTTTT | - | TRBV11-2 | - | TRBJ1-4 | 16
CTGSQKVGLAVVGSYNEQFF | TGTACCGGCAGCCAAAAGGTGGGACTAGCGGTAGTAGGTTCCTACAATGAGCAGTTCTTC | - | TRBV11-2 | TRBD2 | TRBJ2-1 | 20
CVSSLVTSGQETQYF | TGTGTCAGCAGCTTAGTGACTAGCGGTCAAGAGACCCAGTACTTC | - | TRBV11-2 | TRBD2 | TRBJ2-5 | 15
CASGKGQGKETQYF | TGCGCCAGCGGGAAGGGACAGGGAAAAGAGACCCAGTACTTC | - | TRBV5-1 | TRBD1 | TRBJ2-5 | 14
CASSSLAGGLPSRLTDTQYF | TGTGCCAGCAGCTCATTAGCGGGAGGGCTTCCTAGTCGACTCACAGATACGCAGTATTTT | - | TRBV5-4 | TRBD2 | TRBJ2-3 | 20
CSVETRETQYF | TGCAGCGTTGAGACCAGGGAGACCCAGTACTTC | many | TRBV29-1 | - | TRBJ2-5 | 11
CASSYGPNYGYTF | TGTGCCAGCAGTTACGGCCCCAACTATGGCTACACCTTC | - | TRBV6-5 | - | TRBJ1-2 | 13
CSVDGGRGTGELFF | TGCAGCGTAGACGGGGGCAGGGGCACCGGGGAGCTGTTTTTT | - | TRBV29-1 | - | TRBJ2-2 | 14
CANRQTTGEGGIDGYTF | TGTGCCAACAGGCAAACGACAGGGGAAGGAGGGATAGATGGCTACACCTTC | - | TRBV6-5 | TRBD1 | TRBJ1-2 | 17
CASSLDQDTQYF | TGCGCCAGCAGCTTGGACCAAGATACGCAGTATTTT | - | TRBV10-2 | - | TRBJ2-3 | 12
CASSQGSIGELFF | TGTGCCAGCAGTCAGGGTTCCATCGGGGAGCTGTTTTTT | - | TRBV6-5 | - | TRBJ2-2 | 13
CASSPDISYGQFF | TGTGCCAGCAGCCCCGACATTTCCTACGGGCAGTTCTTC | - | TRBV11-2 | - | TRBJ2-1 | 13
CASSYSLNNEQFF | TGTGCCAGCAGTTACTCCTTAAACAATGAGCAGTTCTTC | few | TRBV6-5 | - | TRBJ2-1 | 13
CASSYLGSGLGYEQYF | TGTGCCAGCAGTTACTTAGGAAGCGGGCTTGGCTACGAGCAGTACTTC | few | TRBV6-6 | - | TRBJ2-7 | 16
CASSPSRDSLLIGELFF | TGTGCCAGCAGCCCTTCCCGGGACAGCCTATTGATCGGGGAGCTGTTTTTT | few | TRBV12-3/TRBV12-4 | TRBD1 | TRBJ2-2 | 17
CASSRRTSGSRETQYF | TGTGCCAGCAGTCGGCGGACTAGCGGGAGTAGGGAGACCCAGTACTTC | - | TRBV6-1 | TRBD2 | TRBJ2-5 | 16